This T cell receptor beta chain stems from a study of OX40 agonist ivuxolimab in advanced cancers. CDR3 length: 14 residues. V shed 8 bases and J shed 6 bases, with 17 bases lying between them. The germline gives CDR1 SNHLY, CDR2 FYNNEI. As concerns this clone: Antigen specificity is unknown.

The table came from immunoSEQ multiplex PCR; TCRdb's copy has only in-frame clones and leaves some out. The sample lists about 48,000 clones, approximately 88% occurring once. Findings and caveats of the study: Clones of CD4+ and CD8+ blood T cells grew by week 6 at doses of 0.1 to 3.0 mg/kg.

The J gene is TRBJ2-4, the V gene TRBV2, with TRBD1 as a possible D gene (6 bases). This specimen was CD4+ or CD8+ T cells sorted from blood, taken in a trial of the OX40 agonist ivuxolimab. This TCR was recovered from an adult with an advanced solid tumor such as melanoma, head and neck, liver or kidney cancer. CDR3 coding DNA: TGTGCCAGCTCCACAGGGATGGGTGGAAACATTCAGTACTTC. Translation gives CASSTGMGGNIQYF.